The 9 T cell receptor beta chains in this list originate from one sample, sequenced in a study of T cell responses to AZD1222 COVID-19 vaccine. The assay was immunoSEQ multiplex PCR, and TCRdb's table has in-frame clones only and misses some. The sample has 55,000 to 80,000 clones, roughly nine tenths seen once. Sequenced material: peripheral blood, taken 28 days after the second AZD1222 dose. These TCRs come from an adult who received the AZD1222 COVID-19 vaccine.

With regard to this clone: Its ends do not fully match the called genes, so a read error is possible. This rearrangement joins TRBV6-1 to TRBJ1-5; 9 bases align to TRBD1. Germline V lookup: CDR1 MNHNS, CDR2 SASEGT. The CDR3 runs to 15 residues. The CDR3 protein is CASCEPTGGRQPQHF. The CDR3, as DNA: TGTGCCAGCTGTGAACCCACAGGGGGCAGGCAGCCCCAGCATTTT.

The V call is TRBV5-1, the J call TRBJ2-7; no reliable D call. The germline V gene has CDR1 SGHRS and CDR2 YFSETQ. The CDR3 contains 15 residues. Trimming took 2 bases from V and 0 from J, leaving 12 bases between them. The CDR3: CASSFTHFTSYEQYF. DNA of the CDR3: TGCGCCAGCAGCTTTACTCACTTCACCTCCTACGAGCAGTACTTC.

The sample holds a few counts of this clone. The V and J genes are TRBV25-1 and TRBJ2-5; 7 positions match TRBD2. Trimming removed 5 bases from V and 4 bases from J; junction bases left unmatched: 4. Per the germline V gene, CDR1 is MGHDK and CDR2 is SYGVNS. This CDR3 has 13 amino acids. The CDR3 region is CASSKRGVETQYF. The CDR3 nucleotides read TGTGCCAGCAGTAAGCGGGGTGTAGAGACCCAGTACTTC.

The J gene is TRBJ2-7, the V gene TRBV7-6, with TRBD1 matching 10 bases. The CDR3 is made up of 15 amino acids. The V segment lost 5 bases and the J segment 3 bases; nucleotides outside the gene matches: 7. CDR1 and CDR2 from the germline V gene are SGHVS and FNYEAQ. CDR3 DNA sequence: TGTGCCAGCAGCAAACCGGGACAGGGGTTCTACGAGCAGTACTTC. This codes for CASSKPGQGFYEQYF.

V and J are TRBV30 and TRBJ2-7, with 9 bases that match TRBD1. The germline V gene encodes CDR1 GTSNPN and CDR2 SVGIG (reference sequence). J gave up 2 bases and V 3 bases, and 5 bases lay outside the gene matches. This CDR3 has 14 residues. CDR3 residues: CAWRKQGAAYEQYF. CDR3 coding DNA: TGTGCCTGGAGGAAACAGGGGGCCGCCTACGAGCAGTACTTC.

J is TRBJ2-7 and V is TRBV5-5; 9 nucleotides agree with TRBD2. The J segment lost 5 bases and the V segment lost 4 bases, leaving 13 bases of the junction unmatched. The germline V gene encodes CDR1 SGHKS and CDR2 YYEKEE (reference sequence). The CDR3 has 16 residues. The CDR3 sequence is CASSPPGASGTNEQYF. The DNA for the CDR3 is TGTGCCAGCAGCCCCCCGGGGGCTAGCGGGACCAACGAGCAGTACTTC. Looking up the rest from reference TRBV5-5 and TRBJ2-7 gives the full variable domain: DAGVTQSPTHLIKTRGQQVTLRCSPISGHKSVSWYQQVLGQGPQFIFQYYEKEERGRGNFPDRFSARQFPNYSSELNVNALLLGDSALYLCASSPPGASGTNEQYFGPGTRLTVT.

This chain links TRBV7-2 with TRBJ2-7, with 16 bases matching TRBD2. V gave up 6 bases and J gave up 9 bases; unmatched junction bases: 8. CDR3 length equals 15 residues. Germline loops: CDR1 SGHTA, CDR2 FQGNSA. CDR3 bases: TGTGCCAGCAGACCGGGACTAGCGGGAGGGCCTGCGCAGTACTTC. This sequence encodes CASRPGLAGGPAQYF.

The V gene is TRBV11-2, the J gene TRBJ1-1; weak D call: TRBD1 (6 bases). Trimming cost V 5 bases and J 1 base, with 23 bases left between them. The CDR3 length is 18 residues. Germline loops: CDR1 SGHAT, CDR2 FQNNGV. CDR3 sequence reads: CASSLPRTGHPGNTEAFF. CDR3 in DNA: TGTGCCAGCAGCCTCCCCCGCACAGGGCACCCAGGGAACACTGAAGCTTTCTTT.

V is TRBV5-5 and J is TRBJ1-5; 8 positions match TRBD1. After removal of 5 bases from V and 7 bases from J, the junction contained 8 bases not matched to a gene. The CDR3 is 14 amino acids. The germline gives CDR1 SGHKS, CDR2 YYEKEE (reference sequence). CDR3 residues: CASSISGGGQPQHF. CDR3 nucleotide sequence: TGTGCCAGCAGTATATCAGGGGGCGGACAGCCCCAGCATTTT.